This passage covers 18 T cell receptor beta chains from one sample sequenced in a study of graft-versus-host responses after intestinal transplantation. Their antigens are not known. Data came from immunoSEQ multiplex PCR; TCRdb stores just in-frame clones and leaves some out. Of about 73,000 clones in the sample, around 91% were seen once. This specimen was unstimulated CD8+ T cells sorted from spleen or lymph node cells, taken before transplant. The receptors come from a human donor who was the organ donor for an intestinal transplant.

This chain links TRBV27 with TRBJ1-5; TRBD1 aligns across 7 bases. V shed 5 bases and J 4 bases; nucleotides not matched to a gene: 8. Germline CDR1 is MNHEY and CDR2 is SMNVEV (reference sequence). The CDR3 has 15 residues. This CDR3 is CASSPTTGPNQPQHF. The CDR3 nucleotides are TGTGCCAGCAGTCCAACGACAGGGCCAAATCAGCCCCAGCATTTT.

The J gene is TRBJ1-2, the V gene TRBV9, with D perhaps TRBD1 (6 bases). Trimming took 3 bases from V and 5 from J, leaving 14 bases between them. From germline, CDR1 is SGDLS and CDR2 YYNGEE. The CDR3 runs to 14 residues. The CDR3 bases are TGTGCCAGCAGCGGACCGACAGGACCGTATGGCTACACCTTC. Translation gives CASSGPTGPYGYTF.

This chain uses TRBV6-5 with TRBJ1-2; no clear D gene. The CDR3 contains 14 residues. Trimming took off 4 bases at V and 4 bases at J, with 13 bases between the two ends. The germline gives CDR1 MNHEY, CDR2 SVGAGI. The CDR3 DNA follows: TGTGCCAGCAGTTCCCTTCCCGCACTCTATGGCTACACCTTC. Translating gives CASSSLPALYGYTF.

This sequence joins TRBV13 and TRBJ1-2; 7 bases align to TRBD1. After removal of 2 bases from V and 4 bases from J, the junction contained 4 bases not matched to a gene. Germline-derived CDR1 and CDR2 are PRHDT and FYEKMQ (reference sequence). The CDR3 spans 14 residues. The CDR3 loop reads CASSLNRGGYGYTF. CDR3 coding DNA: TGTGCCAGCAGCTTAAACAGGGGAGGCTATGGCTACACCTTC.

A few counts support this clone. A read error may produce the germline difference seen at one junction end. The V gene is TRBV7-7, the J gene TRBJ1-6, with 7 bases identical to TRBD1. This CDR3 has 16 residues. The germline V gene has CDR1 SSHAT and CDR2 FNYEAQ (reference sequence). The CDR3 DNA reads as TGTGCTAGCAGCTTAGGATACGGACAGGTGGAATCACCCCTCCACTTT. Translation: CASSLGYGQVESPLHF.

J is TRBJ2-3 and V is TRBV27, with D uncertain. The V and J ends lost 0 bases and 4 bases respectively, with 11 bases between them. Per the germline V gene, CDR1 is MNHEY and CDR2 is SMNVEV (reference sequence). The CDR3 has 15 amino acids. In DNA form, the CDR3 reads TGTGCCAGCAGTTTATCTATCCGGTCTTCAGATACGCAGTATTTT. It yields the protein CASSLSIRSSDTQYF.

The rearrangement uses TRBV13 and TRBJ2-3; 8 bases match TRBD2. From germline, CDR1 is PRHDT and CDR2 FYEKMQ (reference sequence). This CDR3 is built from 16 residues. Losses at the gene ends were 3 bases for V and 3 bases for J; bases not matched to a gene: 8. The DNA for the CDR3 is TGTGCCAGCAGCTTCGGTACGGGGGGGGATACAGATACGCAGTATTTT. Its protein product is CASSFGTGGDTDTQYF.

The chain employs TRBV7-9 and TRBJ2-2, with a possible D match to TRBD1 (6 bases). CDR3 length equals 11 residues. V lost 7 bases to trimming and J lost 6 bases, with 6 bases between them. Per germline, CDR1 SEHNR and CDR2 FQNEAQ (reference sequence). The CDR3 sequence: CASTGAGELFF. The CDR3 DNA reads as TGTGCCAGCACAGGGGCCGGGGAGCTGTTTTTT.

This clone was recorded only once. This chain joins TRBV28 and TRBJ1-2; TRBD1 is a possible D gene (5 bases). V lost 3 bases to trimming and J lost 0 bases, with 11 bases between them. Germline CDR1 is MDHEN and CDR2 is SYDVKM. The CDR3 extends over 15 amino acids. The CDR3 loop reads CASSLAGPTNYGYTF. CDR3 in DNA: TGTGCCAGCAGTTTGGCAGGGCCTACTAACTATGGCTACACCTTC.

This clone was seen only once. V and J are TRBV4-1 and TRBJ2-1, with TRBD2 matching over 11 bases. Trimming removed 1 base from V and 2 bases from J; junction bases left unmatched: 4. There are 17 residues in the CDR3. Per the germline V gene, CDR1 is MGHRA and CDR2 is YSYEKL. CDR3 amino acids: CASSQAVTSGTYNEQFF. CDR3 bases: TGCGCCAGCAGCCAAGCGGTGACTAGCGGGACCTACAATGAGCAGTTCTTC.

V is TRBV27 and J is TRBJ2-3; 7 nucleotides line up with TRBD1. CDR1 is MNHEY and CDR2 is SMNVEV in the germline V gene (reference sequence). V shed 6 bases, J shed 0 bases, and the junction held 6 bases outside the gene matches. The CDR3 consists of 15 residues. The CDR3 is CASSQGTVSTDTQYF. CDR3 bases: TGTGCCAGCAGCCAAGGGACAGTAAGCACAGATACGCAGTATTTT.

The chain is built from TRBV6-1 and TRBJ1-6, with TRBD1 identical over 9 bases. V trimming: 1 base; J trimming: 10 bases; junction bases outside the gene matches: 5. CDR1 is MNHNS, CDR2 SASEGT, per germline. CDR3 size: 15 residues. Here the CDR3 reads CASSEGDRASSPLHF. The CDR3 DNA reads TGTGCCAGCAGTGAAGGGGACAGGGCAAGCTCACCCCTCCACTTT.

The chain employs TRBV27 and TRBJ1-2, with D possibly TRBD1 on 5 matching bases. V was trimmed by 4 bases and J by 4 bases, leaving 10 bases between them. The CDR3 runs to 13 residues. In germline, CDR1 is MNHEY, CDR2 SMNVEV (reference sequence). This chain's CDR3 is CASSSSDIYGYTF. CDR3 nucleotides: TGTGCCAGCAGTTCCTCGGACATCTATGGCTACACCTTC.

The J gene is TRBJ1-1, the V gene TRBV5-4; 10 bases are a match to TRBD1. V gave up 4 bases and J gave up 0 bases; unmatched junction bases: 9. Germline CDR1 is SGHNT and CDR2 is YYREEE (reference sequence). The CDR3 runs 17 residues. CDR3 in DNA: TGTGCCAGCAGCAGACTAACGGGACAGGGGATGAACACTGAAGCTTTCTTT. Protein: CASSRLTGQGMNTEAFF.

The chain employs TRBV28 and TRBJ1-1, with TRBD1 matching over 10 bases. The trim removed 2 bases at V and 2 bases at J, leaving 5 bases unmatched. CDR1 and CDR2 (germline): MDHEN, SYDVKM. This CDR3 is 16 amino acids long. This CDR3 is CASSLRDRGSNTEAFF. The CDR3 region has the DNA TGTGCCAGCAGTTTACGGGACAGGGGTTCCAACACTGAAGCTTTCTTT.

The chain carries TRBV6-1 and TRBJ2-7; D tentatively fits TRBD1 or TRBD2 (5 bases each). With 10 bases removed from V and 2 bases from J, the gap between germline ends came to 15 bases. Germline V lookup: CDR1 MNHNS, CDR2 SASEGT. The CDR3 totals 13 residues. CDR3 sequence (DNA): TGTGCCACCAGGGCCGAGGGTACCTACGAGCAGTACGTC. Translation gives CATRAEGTYEQYV.

The chain employs TRBV29-1 and TRBJ2-2; D might be TRBD2 (5 bases). Germline CDR1 reads SQVTM; CDR2 reads ANQGSEA. The CDR3 has 15 residues. Trimming took off 1 base at V and 4 bases at J, with 13 bases between the two ends. Written as DNA, the CDR3 is TGCAGCGTTGAAGGGGCATTGGGGAGCACCGGGGAGCTGTTTTTT. Amino acid sequence: CSVEGALGSTGELFF.

In this sample, this clone turned up a few times. The gene calls are TRBV14 and TRBJ1-4; the match to TRBD1 covers 8 bases. Germline values: CDR1 SGHDN, CDR2 FVKESK. This CDR3 region has 14 residues. Trimming took 4 bases from V and 8 from J; bases not matched to a gene: 6. CDR3 sequence reads: CASSRSGGREKLFF. In nucleotides, the CDR3 is TGTGCCAGCAGCCGTTCAGGGGGCAGAGAAAAACTGTTTTTT.